These 20 T cell receptor beta chains came from one sample sequenced in a study of OX40 agonist ivuxolimab in advanced cancers. Preparation of the library involved the immunoSEQ multiplex PCR assay. This immuneACCESS table, as held by TCRdb, lists in-frame sequences with V and J called but not all clones. Of the missing ones, under half trace to an unresolved V gene in checked studies; the others have no known cause. This sample gives tens of thousands of clones in total; around 90% of them show up just once. The ten top clones hold 1.5% to 2% of the sample. The source was CD4+ or CD8+ T cells sorted from blood, collected in a trial of the OX40 agonist ivuxolimab. The receptors come from an adult with an advanced solid tumor such as melanoma, head and neck, liver or kidney cancer.

This chain joins TRBV28 and TRBJ1-5, with D maybe TRBD1 (5 bases). Trimming removed 5 bases from V and 6 bases from J, with 14 bases in between. This CDR3 comprises 14 residues. The germline V gene encodes CDR1 MDHEN and CDR2 SYDVKM. CDR3 amino acids: CASSTDRRVQPQHF. CDR3 sequence (DNA): TGTGCCAGCAGTACAGACAGAAGGGTTCAGCCCCAGCATTTT.

The chain couples TRBV10-3 to TRBJ2-2; TRBD2 matches at 9 bases. The CDR3 sequence is 16 residues long. CDR1 and CDR2 (germline): ENHRY, SYGVKD. V lost 2 bases, J lost 7 bases, and 8 bases stayed unmatched. In DNA form, the CDR3 reads TGTGCCATCAGTGAGAGATTAGCGGGAGACTTCGGGGAGCTGTTTTTT. This codes for CAISERLAGDFGELFF.

J is TRBJ1-2 and V is TRBV6-1, with D perhaps TRBD1 (5 bases). V lost 8 bases and J 5 bases, leaving 15 bases between the germline ends. Germline loops: CDR1 MNHNS, CDR2 SASEGT. The CDR3 is 13 amino acids. CDR3 DNA: TGTGCCAGCGAGAGACAGCGGATGTATGGCTACACCTTC. Its translation is CASERQRMYGYTF.

This chain uses TRBV7-9 with TRBJ2-2, with D unclear. CDR3 length: 15 amino acids. V gave up 2 bases and J gave up 4 bases, with 11 bases separating them. Germline values: CDR1 SEHNR, CDR2 FQNEAQ (reference sequence). CDR3 loop: CASSLPRAGTGELFF. CDR3 nucleotide sequence: TGTGCCAGCAGCTTACCTAGGGCCGGCACCGGGGAGCTGTTTTTT.

The CDR3 region has the DNA TGTGCCAGCAGCCCCAAACCGACTAGCCACAATGAGCAGTTCTTC. It translates to CASSPKPTSHNEQFF. The rearrangement joins TRBV7-3 to TRBJ2-1; TRBD2 agrees at 7 bases. The junction had 9 bases not matched to a gene; V was cut back by 5 bases and J by 5 bases. This CDR3 spans 15 amino acids. The germline gives CDR1 SGHTA, CDR2 FQGTGA. Drawing the rest from reference TRBV7-3 and TRBJ2-1, the complete variable domain is GAGVSQTPSNKVTEKGKYVELRCDPISGHTALYWYRQSLGQGPEFLIYFQGTGAADDSGLPNDRFFAVRPEGSVSTLKIQRTERGDSAVYLCASSPKPTSHNEQFFGPGTRLTVL.

The J gene is TRBJ2-1, the V gene TRBV18; 9 nucleotides match TRBD1. The CDR3 spans 14 residues. The ends lost 3 bases at V and 5 bases at J; junction bases unmatched: 2. The germline V gene has CDR1 KGHSH and CDR2 LQKENI. CDR3 coding DNA: TGTGCCAGCTCACCCAGGACAGGGGACAATGAGCAGTTCTTC. Encoded protein: CASSPRTGDNEQFF.

This clone appeared once. The chain combines TRBV11-1 with TRBJ2-3; D may be TRBD1 (6 bases). CDR3 length: 16 residues. Deletions cut 3 bases from V and 4 bases from J, with 17 bases between. From germline, CDR1 is SGHAT and CDR2 FQDESV (reference sequence). The CDR3 reads CASSLRQDARSDTQYF. Written as DNA, the CDR3 is TGTGCCAGCAGCTTGAGACAGGACGCTCGTTCAGATACGCAGTATTTT.

V gene TRBV19 combines with J gene TRBJ1-4, with D maybe TRBD1 (6 bases). The CDR3 loop spans 14 amino acids. CDR1 LNHDA and CDR2 SQIVND come from the germline V gene (reference sequence). V lost 6 bases and J lost 8, with 16 bases in between. The CDR3 here is CASRRRGDGEKLFF. The CDR3, as DNA: TGTGCCAGTAGGCGAAGGGGGGACGGCGAAAAACTGTTTTTT. The full variable domain, its missing parts supplied by reference TRBV19 and TRBJ1-4, is DGGITQSPKYLFRKEGQNVTLSCEQNLNHDAMYWYRQDPGQGLRLIYYSQIVNDFQKGDIAEGYSVSREKKESFPLTVTSAQKNPTAFYLCASRRRGDGEKLFFGSGTQLSVL.

The chain has TRBV7-9 and TRBJ2-7, with 12 nucleotides matching TRBD2. J was trimmed by 6 bases and V by 5 bases; bases with no gene match: 5. CDR1 is SEHNR, CDR2 FQNEAQ, per germline (reference sequence). The CDR3 runs to 14 residues. CDR3 amino acids: CASSLTSGSFEQYF. DNA for the CDR3: TGTGCCAGCAGCCTGACTAGCGGGAGTTTCGAGCAGTACTTC.

The chain couples TRBV5-6 to TRBJ2-2, with 7 bases that match TRBD1. V lost 4 bases to trimming and J lost 4 bases; unmatched junction nucleotides: 7. Germline CDR1 SGHDT, CDR2 YYEEEE. The CDR3 runs 15 residues. As DNA, the CDR3 is TGTGCCAGCAGCACAAGACAGGGCGTCACCGGGGAGCTGTTTTTT. It specifies CASSTRQGVTGELFF.

The chain is built from TRBV19 and TRBJ1-5, with D tentatively TRBD1 (5 bases). This CDR3 region has 14 residues. Germline V gene data show CDR1 as LNHDA and CDR2 as SQIVND (reference sequence). V gave up 5 bases and J gave up 0 bases, with 8 bases separating them. For the CDR3, the DNA is TGTGCCAGTAGTGCTCAGGGTAGCAATCAGCCCCAGCATTTT. Translated: CASSAQGSNQPQHF.

The chain joins TRBV7-9 to TRBJ2-1; a possible D gene is TRBD2 (5 bases). Trimming took off 5 bases at V and 8 bases at J, with 16 bases between the two ends. Germline loops: CDR1 SEHNR, CDR2 FQNEAQ (reference sequence). This CDR3 is 14 amino acids long. CDR3 residues: CASSGFSGSHEQFF. The CDR3 nucleotides read TGTGCCAGCAGCGGATTCTCGGGGTCCCATGAGCAGTTCTTC.

This clone was found once. The gene calls are TRBV7-2 and TRBJ1-1; 7 positions agree with TRBD1. The germline CDR1 and CDR2 sequences are SGHTA and FQGNSA. The V and J ends lost 1 base and 4 bases, in that order; junction bases with no gene match: 6. This CDR3 is built from 15 residues. This CDR3 reads CASSLVGGSGTEAFF. CDR3 in DNA: TGTGCCAGCAGCTTAGTAGGGGGCTCGGGCACTGAAGCTTTCTTT.

The CDR3 region is CASKAAWNTEAFF. In DNA form, the CDR3 reads TGCGCCAGCAAAGCGGCTTGGAACACTGAAGCTTTCTTT. V and J are TRBV10-1 and TRBJ1-1; D gene uncertain. Germline loops: CDR1 WNHNN, CDR2 SYGVQD (reference sequence). The V and J ends lost 7 bases and 1 base respectively, with 10 bases between them. This CDR3 has 13 residues.

The chain carries TRBV30 and TRBJ2-2; TRBD2 agrees at 7 bases. The V gene end was trimmed by 7 bases and the J gene end by 8 bases; junction bases not matched to a gene: 7. Germline V gene lookup returns CDR1 GTSNPN and CDR2 SVGIG (reference sequence). The CDR3 covers 12 residues. CDR3 sequence reads: CASSRGEGELFF. CDR3 nucleotides: TGTGCCTCGAGCCGGGGGGAAGGGGAGCTGTTTTTT.

The chain links TRBV9 to TRBJ2-5; 12 bases line up with TRBD1. Germline trimming cut 0 bases from V and 4 bases from J; bases unmatched to any gene: 7. From germline, CDR1 is SGDLS and CDR2 YYNGEE. The CDR3 is 17 residues long. The CDR3 loop reads CASSVALGQGASETQYF. The CDR3, as DNA: TGTGCCAGCAGCGTAGCTCTGGGACAGGGGGCGTCAGAGACCCAGTACTTC.

This chain connects TRBV7-9 to TRBJ2-5, with D possibly TRBD1 on 6 matching bases. Trimming took off 6 bases at V and 2 bases at J, with 13 bases between the two ends. The CDR3 has 14 residues. CDR1 and CDR2 from the germline V gene are SEHNR and FQNEAQ (reference sequence). This CDR3 is CASSRDTRQETQYF. The CDR3 DNA follows: TGTGCCAGCAGTCGGGACACCAGACAAGAGACCCAGTACTTC.

V gene TRBV10-3 combines with J gene TRBJ1-3; D not certain. Between the trimmed V and J ends, which lost 4 bases and 1 base, there was a span of 11 bases. The CDR3 has 15 residues. Germline CDR1 and CDR2: ENHRY and SYGVKD. CDR3 coding DNA: TGTGCCATCAGTGCAGTGACAAAATCTGGAAACACCATATATTTT. Residues: CAISAVTKSGNTIYF.

The chain employs TRBV10-3 and TRBJ1-2, with a weak D call TRBD1 (6 bases). The V gene lost 2 bases and the J gene lost 1 base, with 14 bases spanning the gap. CDR1 and CDR2 (germline): ENHRY, SYGVKD. The length of the CDR3 is 16 residues. This CDR3 is CAISEGTGMGNYGYTF. The CDR3 DNA follows: TGTGCCATCAGTGAGGGTACAGGGATGGGTAACTATGGCTACACCTTC.

The gene calls are TRBV18 and TRBJ1-1; tentatively, D is TRBD1 (6 bases). Germline assignment: CDR1 KGHSH and CDR2 LQKENI. Trimming removed 5 bases from V and 3 bases from J, with 13 bases in between. The length of the CDR3 is 14 residues. Written as DNA, the CDR3 is TGTGCCAGCTCAGGGCCAGGGGAATACACTGAAGCTTTCTTT. Translated: CASSGPGEYTEAFF.